This paragraph reports one T cell receptor beta chain. The data belong to a study of blood T cell repertoires in COVID-19. On the study more broadly: Samples representing acute and convalescent COVID-19 were sourced from the United States, Italy and Spain. PBMCs, B-cell-depleted T cells, or T cells provided the cDNA or gDNA that made up the material.

Assay: immunoSEQ multiplex PCR; the TCRdb copy retains only in-frame clones and omits some. The sample holds approximately 440,000 clones, around 88% seen once. Patients at the Seattle site were enrolled during active infection and followed longitudinally. Sequencing was carried out using peripheral blood. The sequence came from a woman between 50 and 59 years old with COVID-19, enrolled during active disease.

The CDR3 protein is CASSFTPGQGGNGYTF. CDR3 sequence (DNA): TGTGCCAGCAGTTTCACCCCGGGACAGGGAGGAAATGGCTACACCTTC. The chain joins TRBV27 to TRBJ1-2; 9 nucleotides line up with TRBD1. The CDR3 has 16 residues. The V and J ends lost 3 bases and 6 bases, in that order; junction bases with no gene match: 11. Germline CDR1 reads MNHEY; CDR2 reads SMNVEV (reference sequence).